Following are 9 T cell receptor beta chains from one sample sequenced in a study of cytomegalovirus exposure and HLA in healthy donors. Produced via immunoSEQ multiplex PCR; TCRdb's table is partial and in-frame only. The sample lists hundreds of thousands of clones; around four fifths were seen once. Sequenced: PBMCs. The receptors stem from a woman under 40 in good health and CMV-seropositive.

The chain combines TRBV5-4 with TRBJ2-7, with 13 bases lining up with TRBD2. Germline values: CDR1 SGHNT, CDR2 YYREEE (reference sequence). The CDR3 is 15 residues long. V was clipped by 4 bases and J by 5 bases; unmatched bases: 6. CDR3 region: CASSVGTSGVDEQYF. CDR3 DNA: TGTGCCAGCAGCGTCGGGACTAGCGGGGTTGACGAGCAGTACTTC.

This clone came up a few times. The chain recombines TRBV20-1 with TRBJ1-2; D might be TRBD1 (6 bases). V was pared by 0 bases and J by 14 bases, with 13 bases between. The CDR3 has 11 amino acids. CDR1 is DFQATT, CDR2 SNEGSKA, per germline (reference sequence). In DNA, the CDR3 is TGCAGTGCTAGAGATTCAGGGGTAGCTACCTTC. Protein product: CSARDSGVATF.

This clone was seen repeatedly, ten times or more. This chain links TRBV6-4 with TRBJ2-1; the D is unclear. Germline V gene lookup returns CDR1 MRHNA and CDR2 SNTAGT. The CDR3 consists of 13 residues. V was shortened by 0 bases and J by 3 bases, with 3 bases between the two germline ends. CDR3 sequence: CASSDSDYNEQFF. DNA of the CDR3: TGTGCCAGCAGTGACTCGGACTACAATGAGCAGTTCTTC.

The count of this clone is one. This rearrangement joins TRBV27 to TRBJ2-3; D may be TRBD2 (6 bases). Trimming left V 3 bases short and J 0 bases short, with 7 bases between. CDR1 MNHEY and CDR2 SMNVEV come from the germline V gene (reference sequence). The CDR3 sequence is 14 residues long. CDR3 in DNA: TGTGCCAGCAGTTTGCGGGGCAGCACAGATACGCAGTATTTT. Translated: CASSLRGSTDTQYF.

The chain links TRBV5-1 to TRBJ1-5, with TRBD1 matching 8 bases. V trimming: 8 bases; J trimming: 6 bases; junction bases outside the gene matches: 13. CDR3 length: 15 residues. Germline V lookup: CDR1 SGHRS, CDR2 YFSETQ. CDR3 bases: TGCGCCAGGACCAGATACAGGGGGGTTGGTCAGCCCCAGCATTTT. Encoded protein: CARTRYRGVGQPQHF. Together with reference TRBV5-1 and TRBJ1-5, the CDR3 gives the full variable domain: KAGVTQTPRYLIKTRGQQVTLSCSPISGHRSVSWYQQTPGQGLQFLFEYFSETQRNKGNFPGRFSGRQFSNSRSEMNVSTLELGDSALYLCARTRYRGVGQPQHFGDGTRLSIL.

The chain links TRBV14 to TRBJ2-1, with 9 bases matching TRBD2. Germline V gives CDR1 SGHDN, CDR2 FVKESK. The J segment lost 3 bases and the V segment lost 1 base, leaving 4 bases of the junction unmatched. The CDR3 is made up of 16 amino acids. CDR3 DNA sequence: TGTGCCAGCAGCCAAGTCAGCGGGAGGATCTACAATGAGCAGTTCTTC. Protein product: CASSQVSGRIYNEQFF.

The J gene is TRBJ2-5, the V gene TRBV6-5, with D possibly being TRBD2 (7 bases). This CDR3 region has 14 residues. V dropped 2 bases and J dropped 1 base, with 8 bases sitting between them. CDR1 is MNHEY, CDR2 SVGAGI, per germline. CDR3 region: CASSYGGAQETQYF. CDR3 in DNA: TGTGCCAGCAGTTACGGGGGGGCCCAAGAGACCCAGTACTTC.

DNA of the CDR3: TGTGCCAGCAGTTTCGGGACAGGGATTAGGGATGAGCAGTTCTTC. Protein product: CASSFGTGIRDEQFF. This sequence joins TRBV27 and TRBJ2-1, with 9 bases identical to TRBD1. V shed 3 bases, J shed 8 bases, and the junction held 8 bases outside the gene matches. The CDR3 has 15 amino acids. Germline V CDR1 and CDR2: MNHEY, SMNVEV (reference sequence).

This rearrangement joins TRBV5-1 to TRBJ2-7, with 8 bases lining up with TRBD1. Germline V gene data show CDR1 as SGHRS and CDR2 as YFSETQ. V trimming: 0 bases; J trimming: 6 bases; junction bases outside the gene matches: 8. The CDR3 totals 15 residues. The chain's CDR3 is CASSLGGTGQVEQYF. For the CDR3, the DNA is TGCGCCAGCAGCTTGGGTGGGACAGGTCAGGTCGAGCAGTACTTC. The full variable domain, in which reference TRBV5-1 and TRBJ2-7 provide the parts outside the CDR3, is KAGVTQTPRYLIKTRGQQVTLSCSPISGHRSVSWYQQTPGQGLQFLFEYFSETQRNKGNFPGRFSGRQFSNSRSEMNVSTLELGDSALYLCASSLGGTGQVEQYFGPGTRLTVT.